This TCR beta chain was captured by sequencing in a study of PD-L1 blockade in urothelial cancer. Study details: Earlier, patients had received 0 to 3 chemotherapy regimens. Blood analysis was done at 3 weeks (second dose) and 6 weeks after treatment began.

Described time point: pretreatment peripheral blood. Sample contribution per patient ranged from 1 to 8, covering pretreatment and on-treatment. This CDR3 region has 13 residues. V lost 6 bases and J lost 8, with 16 bases in between. Germline assignment: CDR1 MNHEY and CDR2 SVGAGI. Here immunoSEQ multiplex PCR was the method, and the copy in TCRdb shows in-frame clones only, minus some. The table has roughly 87,000 clones, 80% to 90% seen once. The TCR sequence derives from a woman at least 80 years old with urothelial cancer. The input for sequencing was PBMCs, taken around atezolizumab (anti-PD-L1) treatment. This sequence joins TRBV6-5 and TRBJ1-2, with D maybe TRBD1 (6 bases). This chain's CDR3 is CASRPPGQNGYTF. CDR3 sequence (DNA): TGTGCCAGCAGACCCCCGGGACAAAACGGCTACACCTTC.